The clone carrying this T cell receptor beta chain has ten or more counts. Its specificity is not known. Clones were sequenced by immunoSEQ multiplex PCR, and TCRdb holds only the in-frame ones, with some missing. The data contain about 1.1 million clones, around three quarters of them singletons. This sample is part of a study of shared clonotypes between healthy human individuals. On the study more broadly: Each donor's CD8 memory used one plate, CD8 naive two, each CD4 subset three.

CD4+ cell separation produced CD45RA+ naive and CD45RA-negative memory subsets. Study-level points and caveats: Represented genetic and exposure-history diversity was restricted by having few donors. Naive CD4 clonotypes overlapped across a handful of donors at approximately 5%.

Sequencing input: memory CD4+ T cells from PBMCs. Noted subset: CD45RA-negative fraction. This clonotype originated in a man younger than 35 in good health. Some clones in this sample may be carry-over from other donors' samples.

The CDR3 bases are TGTGCCAGCAGCGGGGGTGCTACAACCGAGACCCAGTACTTC. This sequence encodes CASSGGATTETQYF. The genes are TRBV9 and TRBJ2-5; D ambiguous. Germline V CDR1 and CDR2: SGDLS, YYNGEE. The CDR3 length is 14 residues. V was clipped by 3 bases and J by 5 bases, with 14 bases between them.